The 11 T cell receptor beta chains below were found in one sample sequenced in a study of cytomegalovirus exposure and HLA in healthy donors. The primer mix had 60 Vbeta and 13 Jbeta primers. Sequencing used immunoSEQ multiplex PCR; TCRdb keeps in-frame clones, though not all of them. The table lists tens of thousands of clones, 80% of them singletons. The sample was PBMCs. The origin of the receptors is a woman aged 45-59 years in good health and CMV-seropositive.

In this sample, this clone turned up once. V is TRBV27 and J is TRBJ2-1; tentatively, D is TRBD1 (6 bases). The CDR3 has 15 amino acids. Germline V gene lookup returns CDR1 MNHEY and CDR2 SMNVEV (reference sequence). Deletions cut 4 bases from V and 4 bases from J, with 14 bases between. CDR3 DNA: TGTGCCAGCAGTTCTCAGGGGCGTGGGTACAATGAGCAGTTCTTC. It is translated as CASSSQGRGYNEQFF.

V usage is TRBV19 and J usage is TRBJ1-1; 8 positions agree with TRBD1. Looked up from germline, CDR1 is LNHDA and CDR2 is SQIVND (reference sequence). Trimming at V came to 8 bases and at J to 1 base, leaving 9 bases not matched to a gene. This CDR3 has 15 residues. In DNA, the CDR3 is TGTGCCAGTCGAGACAGGGGATTAAGGAACACTGAAGCTTTCTTT. This gives the protein CASRDRGLRNTEAFF.

The chain carries TRBV9 and TRBJ2-1; 11 bases align to TRBD2. Germline V gene sequence: CDR1 SGDLS, CDR2 YYNGEE. J was trimmed by 6 bases and V by 4 bases; bases with no gene match: 12. The CDR3 spans 17 residues. CDR3 protein: CASSPHTGTSGSNEQFF. In DNA, the CDR3 is TGTGCCAGCAGCCCCCATACCGGGACTAGCGGTTCCAATGAGCAGTTCTTC.

The chain links TRBV25-1 to TRBJ2-7; 7 nucleotides match TRBD2. The CDR3 spans 13 residues. The V gene's germline CDR1 is MGHDK and CDR2 SYGVNS. V dropped 5 bases and J dropped 5; count of bases not matched to a gene: 6. The CDR3 region has the DNA TGTGCCAGCAGTCCATCAGGGAGGGACGAGCAGTACGTC. Protein product: CASSPSGRDEQYV.

The chain links TRBV11-3 to TRBJ2-4; the D gene is possibly TRBD2 (6 bases). V was pared by 5 bases and J by 9 bases, with 20 bases between. The germline CDR1 and CDR2 sequences are SGHNT and YENEEA. The CDR3 covers 15 residues. This chain's CDR3 is CASSPGSVGGGIQYF. CDR3 bases: TGTGCCAGCAGCCCCGGCAGCGTCGGGGGTGGCATTCAGTACTTC. The whole variable domain, remainder taken from reference TRBV11-3 and TRBJ2-4, is EAGVVQSPRYKIIEKKQPVAFWCNPISGHNTLYWYLQNLGQGPELLIRYENEEAVDDSQLPKDRFSAERLKGVDSTLKIQPAELGDSAVYLCASSPGSVGGGIQYFGAGTRLSVL.

This sequence joins TRBV9 and TRBJ1-5; 7 positions agree with TRBD1. V gave up 4 bases and J gave up 6 bases; unmatched junction bases: 10. Per the germline V gene, CDR1 is SGDLS and CDR2 is YYNGEE. The CDR3 contains 15 residues. The CDR3 reads CASSPQGDILQPQHF. DNA of the CDR3: TGTGCCAGCAGCCCTCAGGGGGATATACTTCAGCCCCAGCATTTT.

This sequence joins TRBV5-1 and TRBJ2-1; D is unresolved. Germline CDR1 and CDR2: SGHRS and YFSETQ. V gave up 2 bases and J gave up 8 bases, with 11 bases separating them. The CDR3 is 13 amino acids. The CDR3 nucleotides read TGCGCCAGCAGCTTTTCGGAGTTGGATGAGCAGTTCTTC. It yields the protein CASSFSELDEQFF.

The rearrangement links TRBV18 to TRBJ2-7; 11 nucleotides align to TRBD1. Germline lookup yields CDR1 KGHSH and CDR2 LQKENI. The CDR3 sequence is 15 residues long. Trimming took 3 bases from V and 0 from J; bases not matched to a gene: 1. CDR3 sequence (DNA): TGTGCCAGCTCACCGGGGACAGGGGGCTCCTACGAGCAGTACGTC. It encodes CASSPGTGGSYEQYV.

The chain combines TRBV5-1 with TRBJ1-2, with D perhaps TRBD1 (6 bases). The V gene lost 1 base and the J gene lost 4 bases, with 11 bases spanning the gap. Per the germline V gene, CDR1 is SGHRS and CDR2 is YFSETQ. The CDR3 length is 14 residues. This CDR3 reads CASSLLGAFYGYTF. The CDR3 coding sequence is TGCGCCAGCAGCTTGCTGGGGGCCTTCTATGGCTACACCTTC.

The chain couples TRBV7-8 to TRBJ1-2; 11 nucleotides agree with TRBD1. Germline V gene data show CDR1 as SGHVS and CDR2 as FQNEAQ. J lost 9 bases, V lost 5 bases, and 14 bases had no gene match. This CDR3 region has 16 residues. CDR3 sequence reads: CASSPSRTGGFLRYTF. CDR3 sequence (DNA): TGTGCCAGCAGCCCATCCCGGACAGGGGGCTTCTTGCGCTACACCTTC.

This clone was observed once. The CDR3 nucleotides are TGTGCCAGTAGTCGCGACCTAGCCTCCGAGCAGTACTTC. It is translated as CASSRDLASEQYF. V and J are TRBV19 and TRBJ2-5; TRBD2 is a possible D gene (5 bases). Gene TRBJ2-7 matches the end of the DNA better, so the J call may be wrong. The germline CDR1 and CDR2 sequences are LNHDA and SQIVND (reference sequence). The CDR3 is 13 residues long.